Below, 9 T cell receptor beta chains from the same sample are listed, as sequenced in a study of beta chain features in type 1 diabetes. The study, taken as a whole, reports: Among patients with Type 1 diabetes, TCRB CDR3s were moderately but significantly shorter in every one of the four CD4+ subsets.

As every portion of the isolated RNA was reverse transcribed, the sequencing read expressed TCRB transcripts. The method was immunoSEQ multiplex PCR; TCRdb's version includes in-frame clones alone and lacks a portion of them. The sample includes around 140,000 clones, about 10% of them seen just once. The antigens of these receptors remain unknown. Source material: central memory CD4+ T cells from blood. Receptor source: a man aged 30 to 45 with type 1 diabetes.

CDR3 loop: CASSSSSGGNQFF. For the CDR3, the DNA is TGTGCCAGCAGTTCCTCTAGCGGGGGGAACCAGTTCTTC. The V call is TRBV28, the J call TRBJ2-1, with 11 bases that match TRBD2. The V gene's germline CDR1 is MDHEN and CDR2 SYDVKM. V trimming: 4 bases; J trimming: 13 bases; junction bases outside the gene matches: 6. This CDR3 contains 13 residues. The full variable domain, in which reference TRBV28 and TRBJ2-1 provide the parts outside the CDR3, is DVKVTQSSRYLVKRTGEKVFLECVQDMDHENMFWYRQDPGLGLRLIYFSYDVKMKEKGDIPEGYSVSREKKERFSLILESASTNQTSMYLCASSSSSGGNQFFGPGTRLTVL.

The CDR3 protein is CASSRLAGDTGELFF. As DNA, the CDR3 is TGTGCCAGTAGTAGACTAGCGGGGGACACCGGGGAGCTGTTTTTT. This chain uses TRBV19 with TRBJ2-2; TRBD2 matches at 12 bases. The V gene's germline CDR1 is LNHDA and CDR2 SQIVND (reference sequence). The CDR3 consists of 15 residues. V was clipped by 4 bases and J by 3 bases; unmatched bases: 0.

V usage is TRBV20-1 and J usage is TRBJ2-1; D gene ambiguous. Germline lookup yields CDR1 DFQATT and CDR2 SNEGSKA (reference sequence). The germline V and J ends were trimmed by 2 bases and 8 bases, with 7 bases remaining between them. This CDR3 is 11 amino acids long. The CDR3 loop is CSARRVYEQFF. The CDR3, as DNA: TGCAGTGCTAGACGTGTTTATGAGCAGTTCTTC.

The chain couples TRBV18 to TRBJ2-4, with a weak D call TRBD2 (6 bases). This CDR3 has 13 amino acids. Trimming left V 3 bases short and J 7 bases short, with 10 bases between. Germline V gene data show CDR1 as KGHSH and CDR2 as LQKENI. This chain's CDR3 is CASSPPGGNIQYF. DNA of the CDR3: TGTGCCAGCTCACCCCCAGGAGGGAACATTCAGTACTTC.

This clone has a handful of counts. V and J are TRBV27 and TRBJ2-5; 8 nucleotides agree with TRBD1. Germline V gives CDR1 MNHEY, CDR2 SMNVEV (reference sequence). The CDR3 is 14 residues long. V was pared by 8 bases and J by 1 base, with 6 bases of the junction left unmatched. Here the CDR3 DNA reads TGTGCCAGCCGAAGAGGACAGGGCCAAGAGACCCAGTACTTC. Encoded protein: CASRRGQGQETQYF.

This clone has more than one count but fewer than ten. The V call is TRBV5-4, the J call TRBJ2-7; D uncertain. V was pared by 0 bases and J by 4 bases, with 11 bases between. The germline V gene encodes CDR1 SGHNT and CDR2 YYREEE (reference sequence). CDR3 size: 14 residues. CDR3 amino acids: CASSLGGPGYEQYF. The CDR3 DNA reads TGTGCCAGCAGCTTGGGAGGCCCTGGGTACGAGCAGTACTTC.

This clone was observed a handful of times. The rearrangement links TRBV5-8 to TRBJ1-4; TRBD1 matches at 9 bases. CDR1 SGHTS and CDR2 YDEGEE come from the germline V gene. Germline trimming cut 4 bases from V and 4 bases from J; bases unmatched to any gene: 5. The CDR3 is 15 amino acids. The CDR3 here is CASSVGQGINEKLFF. In DNA, the CDR3 is TGTGCCAGCAGCGTGGGACAGGGTATTAATGAAAAACTGTTTTTT. Drawing the rest from reference TRBV5-8 and TRBJ1-4, the complete variable domain is EAGVTQSPTHLIKTRGQQATLRCSPISGHTSVYWYQQALGLGLQFLLWYDEGEERNRGNFPPRFSGRQFPNYSSELNVNALELEDSALYLCASSVGQGINEKLFFGSGTQLSVL.

This clone was observed a handful of times. Other DNA sequences in the sample encode the same CDR3. The genes are TRBV29-1 and TRBJ2-3; a possible D gene is TRBD1 (5 bases). The length of the CDR3 is 12 residues. Germline V gives CDR1 SQVTM, CDR2 ANQGSEA. Trimming took 6 bases from V and 3 from J, leaving 10 bases between them. CDR3 nucleotide sequence: TGCAGCGTAGACCAGGGAACAGATACGCAGTATTTT. Translation: CSVDQGTDTQYF.

This clone has just a few counts. The chain joins TRBV7-2 to TRBJ2-3; D is undetermined. The germline V and J ends were trimmed by 7 bases and 5 bases, with 10 bases remaining between them. The CDR3 length is 12 residues. Germline V gene lookup returns CDR1 SGHTA and CDR2 FQGNSA. The CDR3 DNA is TGTGCCAGCAACGAGGTGGGAGATACGCAGTATTTT. This gives the protein CASNEVGDTQYF.